Listed below are T cell receptor beta chains from one sample, sequenced in a study of shared clonotypes between healthy human individuals. The assay was immunoSEQ multiplex PCR, and TCRdb's table has in-frame clones only and misses some. The sample lists over 1.5 million clones; under 99% were seen once. The material sequenced was naive CD4+ T cells sorted from blood. The receptors originated from a man between 25 and 39 years old in good health. CDR3s include the opening cysteine and the closing phenylalanine or tryptophan. Each record gives: J gene, V gene, D gene, CDR3 length, clone size, CDR3 DNA, CDR3 protein. A D gene is named only where the DNA matches it firmly. Size values are once, few and many counts, or a class for expanded clones, and some rows have none.

TRBJ1-1 | TRBV7-9 | - | 11 | - | TGTGCCAGCAGCCTTTTAACTGAAGCTTTCTTT | CASSLLTEAFF
TRBJ2-7 | TRBV7-8 | TRBD1 | 15 | - | TGTGCCAGCAGCCATGGACAGGGGAGAAACTACGAGCAGTACTTC | CASSHGQGRNYEQYF
TRBJ1-1 | TRBV18 | TRBD1 | 15 | - | TGTGCCAGCTCACGACCGGGACAGGGCTGGACTGAAGCTTTCTTT | CASSRPGQGWTEAFF
TRBJ2-5 | TRBV28 | TRBD1 | 13 | - | TGTGCCAGCAGCTCGGGACAGGGGGTGGCCCAGTACTTC | CASSSGQGVAQYF
TRBJ1-2 | TRBV28 | - | 12 | - | TGTGCCAGCAGTTTACTAGACAGAGGCTACACCTTC | CASSLLDRGYTF
TRBJ1-1 | TRBV19 | - | 14 | - | TGTGCCAGTAGTATGACAGTAATGAACACTGAAGCTTTCTTT | CASSMTVMNTEAFF
TRBJ2-7 | TRBV11-2 | TRBD2 | 13 | - | TGTGCCAGCAATGCGGGAGCCCACTACGAGCAGTACTTC | CASNAGAHYEQYF
TRBJ2-4 | TRBV6-1 | - | 13 | - | TGTGCCAGCAGTGCAGTCCCTCAAAACATTCAGTACTTC | CASSAVPQNIQYF
TRBJ2-1 | TRBV19 | - | 14 | - | TGTGCCAGTAGCCCTCGGCTCTACTTAGGTGAGCAGTTCTTC | CASSPRLYLGEQFF
TRBJ2-7 | TRBV5-1 | - | 14 | - | TGCGCCAGCAGCTTGGAACTACCCGAGGGCGAGCAGTACTTC | CASSLELPEGEQYF
TRBJ2-2 | TRBV2 | TRBD2 | 17 | - | TGTGCCAGCAGTGAATGGGTAGCGGGAGAGGGTGTCGGGGAGCTGTTTTTT | CASSEWVAGEGVGELFF
TRBJ1-1 | TRBV7-2 | - | 11 | - | TGTGCCAGCAGCATTTTGACAGGTACCGCCTTT | CASSILTGTAF
TRBJ2-5 | TRBV15 | - | 13 | - | TGTGCCACCAGCATAGACAGTGAGGGGACCCAGTACTTC | CATSIDSEGTQYF
TRBJ2-7 | TRBV30 | - | 13 | - | TGTGCCTGGAGCCCCATTGAGAACTACGAGCAGTACTTC | CAWSPIENYEQYF
TRBJ1-5 | TRBV19 | - | 15 | - | TGTGCCAGTAGTGTCTCAGGGGCGAAAAATCAGCCCCAGCATTTT | CASSVSGAKNQPQHF
TRBJ1-5 | TRBV19 | - | 13 | - | TGTGCCACTACTCCAGGGCAGGGTCAGCCCCAGCATTTT | CATTPGQGQPQHF
TRBJ2-6 | TRBV27 | - | 18 | - | TGTGCCAGCAGTTTAAAAAGGCCGAATTTCTCTGGGGCCAACGTCCTGACTTTC | CASSLKRPNFSGANVLTF
TRBJ2-1 | TRBV21-1 | - | 17 | - | TGTGCCAGCAGCAAAGCGCTGAGACTACTCTCCTACAATGAGCAGTTCTTC | CASSKALRLLSYNEQFF
TRBJ2-5 | TRBV5-1 | TRBD2 | 16 | - | TGCGCCAGCAGCTTGGAGCCAGCGGGAGTGGGCGAGACCCAGTACTTC | CASSLEPAGVGETQYF
TRBJ2-2 | TRBV30 | TRBD2 | 20 | - | TGTGCCTGGAGTGTCGGAGCCCGAGCTAGCGGAGTTATGAACACCGGGGAGCTGTTTTTT | CAWSVGARASGVMNTGELFF
TRBJ1-1 | TRBV7-2 | - | 16 | - | TGTGCCAGCAGCTGGAAGAACGAGAGGAAAGGAACTGAAGCTTTCTTT | CASSWKNERKGTEAFF
TRBJ2-5 | TRBV10-3 | TRBD2 | 14 | - | TGTGCCACTGGGACTAGCGGAATCCAAGAGACCCAGTACTTC | CATGTSGIQETQYF
TRBJ1-1 | TRBV7-2 | TRBD1 | 14 | - | TGTGCCAGCAGCCCTGGGACAGCGAACACTGAAGCTTTCTTT | CASSPGTANTEAFF
TRBJ1-2 | TRBV18 | - | 13 | - | TGTGCCAGCTCACCGAAGACAGGCTATGGCTACACCTTC | CASSPKTGYGYTF
TRBJ2-7 | TRBV28 | - | 13 | - | TGTGCCAGCAGTCACCCGGACACCGCCTTTCCGTACTTC | CASSHPDTAFPYF
TRBJ2-1 | TRBV7-3 | TRBD2 | 16 | - | TGTGCCAGCAGCAAAATAGCGGGACCCGTTGGGAATGAGCAGTTCTTC | CASSKIAGPVGNEQFF
TRBJ2-1 | TRBV6-5 | TRBD2 | 15 | - | TGTGCCAGCAGGCCGACTAGCAGTTTCTACAATGAGCAGTTCTTC | CASRPTSSFYNEQFF
TRBJ2-7 | TRBV27 | - | 15 | - | TGTGCCAGCAGTCCTCAGGGACTCAGGCACTACGAGCAGTACTTC | CASSPQGLRHYEQYF
TRBJ2-1 | TRBV10-3 | TRBD2 | 15 | - | TGTGCCATCAGTGCTCGGGGGAGGGACTCCAATGAGCAGTTCTTC | CAISARGRDSNEQFF
TRBJ2-7 | TRBV20-1 | TRBD2 | 11 | - | TGCAGAGCTAGCGGGGACTACGAGCAGTACTTC | CRASGDYEQYF
TRBJ1-5 | TRBV6-1 | - | 16 | - | TGTGCCAGCAGTGAAGCAGGGGCGCGGGTCAATCAGCCCCAGCATTTT | CASSEAGARVNQPQHF
TRBJ2-7 | TRBV29-1 | TRBD1 | 13 | - | TGCAGCGTTGGACAGGGCCCCTCCTACGAGCAGTACTTC | CSVGQGPSYEQYF
TRBJ2-5 | TRBV10-3 | TRBD1 | 13 | - | TGTGCCATCAGCCGGGACAGGCAAGAGACCCAGTACTTC | CAISRDRQETQYF
TRBJ2-1 | TRBV6-1 | TRBD1 | 15 | - | TGTGCCAGCGGTGACCGACAGGGGAGACCCAATGAGCAGTTCTTC | CASGDRQGRPNEQFF
TRBJ1-1 | TRBV28 | - | 16 | - | TGTGCCAGCAGTTCTCGCAGCAGACAGACCAACACTGAAGCTTTCTTT | CASSSRSRQTNTEAFF
TRBJ2-5 | TRBV28 | TRBD1 | 18 | - | TGTGCCAGCAGTTTATATTGGAGGACAGGGGGCAACCGAGAGACCCAGTACTTC | CASSLYWRTGGNRETQYF
TRBJ2-7 | TRBV11-2 | - | 14 | once | TGTGCCAGCAGCTTACTACACTTCGCCAACGAGCAGTACTTC | CASSLLHFANEQYF
TRBJ2-5 | TRBV6-5 | TRBD1 | 14 | - | TGTGCCAGCAGTTATCCAGGGGGCGAAGAGACCCAGTACTTC | CASSYPGGEETQYF
TRBJ2-3 | TRBV6-6 | TRBD1 | 14 | - | TGTGCCAGCAGTCAGACAGGGGGCGCGGGTACGCAGTATTTT | CASSQTGGAGTQYF
TRBJ1-3 | TRBV2 | - | 15 | - | TGTGCCAGCAGTGAAGTGCCGTCTACGAGAAACACCATATATTTT | CASSEVPSTRNTIYF
TRBJ2-3 | TRBV21-1 | - | 15 | - | TGTGCCAGCAGCAAGATGGAGGGAGAGGCAGATACGCAGTATTTT | CASSKMEGEADTQYF
TRBJ1-1 | TRBV5-8 | - | 11 | - | TGTGCCAGCAGCTTGCCCATTGAAGCTTTCTTT | CASSLPIEAFF
TRBJ2-7 | TRBV5-1 | - | 13 | - | TGCGCCAGCAGCGTTCAGGCTACGGGTGAGCAGTACTTC | CASSVQATGEQYF
TRBJ2-7 | TRBV19 | TRBD1 | 14 | - | TGTGCCAGTAGTCGAACAGGGGGCGGCTACGAGCAGTACTTC | CASSRTGGGYEQYF
TRBJ2-7 | TRBV7-2 | - | 13 | - | TGTGCCAGCAGCTTAGAAGCCGGTTACGAGCAGTACTTC | CASSLEAGYEQYF
TRBJ1-1 | TRBV7-2 | - | 11 | once | TGTGCCAGCAGCTTAGGGACCGAAGCTTTCTTT | CASSLGTEAFF